The 7 T cell receptor beta chains in this list originate from one sample, sequenced in a study of shared T cell receptors in the human thymus. Measured with immunoSEQ multiplex PCR; TCRdb has only the in-frame clones, and not every one. The sample lists approximately 490,000 clones, about four fifths occurring once. Another study also made use of these data, one on human thymus T cells.

Input material: thymocytes. The receptors were gathered from a boy under two years old with a congenital heart defect.

The chain links TRBV30 to TRBJ2-1, with 10 bases identical to TRBD2. Per germline, CDR1 GTSNPN and CDR2 SVGIG (reference sequence). This CDR3 comprises 21 residues. The ends lost 3 bases at V and 10 bases at J; junction bases unmatched: 30. This CDR3 reads CAWSSDLEVSSGREYYLEQFF. As DNA, the CDR3 is TGTGCCTGGAGCTCTGACCTGGAGGTGTCTAGCGGGAGAGAATATTACTTAGAGCAGTTCTTC.

In this sample, this clone turned up once. The final CDR3 position lacks the conserved phenylalanine or tryptophan, pointing to a likely read error. No DNA is shown, since the ends of the CDR3 on it are uncertain; the CDR3 is the one TCRdb lists. The genes are TRBV29-1 and TRBJ1-1; the table calls TRBD1, which could not be checked here. A total of 12 residues make up the CDR3, ends included. Germline V lookup: CDR1 SQVTM, CDR2 ANQGSEA. This chain's CDR3 is CSVLMWQGPEAH.

V usage is TRBV9 and J usage is TRBJ1-3, with TRBD1 identical over 9 bases. In germline, CDR1 is SGDLS, CDR2 YYNGEE. V shed 0 bases and J 4 bases; nucleotides not matched to a gene: 14. This CDR3 has 19 amino acids. Written as DNA, the CDR3 is TGTGCCAGCAGCGTAGGGGACCCCTCCGGGACAGGGCTCGGAAACACCATATATTTT. Translating it yields CASSVGDPSGTGLGNTIYF.

This chain joins TRBV6-6 and TRBJ1-5; tentatively, D is TRBD1 (5 bases). Germline-derived CDR1 and CDR2 are MNHNY and SVGAGI (reference sequence). The CDR3 loop spans 15 amino acids. V was trimmed by 5 bases and J by 2 bases, leaving 13 bases between them. CDR3 in amino acids: CASSVWDWGNQPQHF. CDR3 DNA: TGTGCCAGCAGTGTCTGGGACTGGGGCAATCAGCCCCAGCATTTT.

The chain carries TRBV6-1 and TRBJ1-1; 7 nucleotides agree with TRBD1. Germline lookup yields CDR1 MNHNS and CDR2 SASEGT. V was clipped by 2 bases and J by 7 bases; unmatched bases: 4. CDR3 length: 13 amino acids. The chain's CDR3 is CASSERTGSEAFF. As DNA, the CDR3 is TGTGCCAGCAGTGAAAGGACAGGCAGTGAAGCTTTCTTT.

This chain uses TRBV30 with TRBJ2-3; 7 nucleotides agree with TRBD2. J lost 0 bases, V lost 2 bases, and 5 bases had no gene match. CDR3 length equals 15 residues. From germline, CDR1 is GTSNPN and CDR2 SVGIG (reference sequence). For the CDR3, the DNA is TGTGCCTGGAGTAGGCAGCGGGGCAGCACAGATACGCAGTATTTT. Its protein product is CAWSRQRGSTDTQYF.

This clone came up once. This chain joins TRBV25-1 and TRBJ2-7; 8 bases line up with TRBD2. Germline V gives CDR1 MGHDK, CDR2 SYGVNS. V was pared by 8 bases and J by 2 bases, with 8 bases of the junction left unmatched. The CDR3 has 14 amino acids. CDR3 amino acids: CASRGGDRPYEQYF. The CDR3 nucleotides are TGTGCCAGCCGGGGGGGGGACCGTCCCTACGAGCAGTACTTC.